This T cell receptor beta chain came from a study of blood T cell repertoires in COVID-19 (TCRdb year 2020). Regarding the research as a whole: Samples from collaborators originated in the United States, Italy and Spain and spanned both the acute and convalescent phases of COVID-19. The material from the prospective study consisted of cDNA or gDNA derived from T cells, B-cell-depleted T cells, or PBMCs. The dataset comprised deeply sampled blood TCRbeta repertoires from subjects exposed to, actively infected with, or recovered from COVID-19. The repertoires were released in a freely available public database meant as a resource for research on the immune response to SARS-CoV-2. The samples were drawn from the first 160 participants of the ongoing ImmuneRACE study and from over 950 subjects provided by 6 global collaborators. Nearly every sample came with metadata listing a de-identified subject ID, COVID-19 status, age in years and sex. Where HLA class I and class II types were available, the types were taken from metadata supplied by the sample provider, not from assay-based typing. Paper-wide results and their limitations: How much clinical and demographic metadata was included differed by source and by participant, and the metadata was provided uncurated.

TCRbeta CDR3 regions were amplified from genomic DNA by means of the immunoSEQ Assay, a bias-controlled multiplex PCR. From the authors' description of their analysis: Nucleated cell counts per sample were estimated from amplification of reference gene primers within the assay. To quantify the absolute abundance of each unique TCRbeta CDR3 rearrangement, sequence reads were collapsed and filtered. For each sample, productive Simpson clonality was calculated as the square root of Simpson's diversity index over productive rearrangements. This immuneACCESS table, as held by TCRdb, lists in-frame sequences with V and J called but not all clones. Of the missing ones, under half trace to an unresolved V gene in checked studies; the others have no known cause. V and J calls and clone size are those listed in that table; D and trimming were worked out from the DNA. The sample table holds some 48,000 clones, of which approximately 95% were seen once. The ten most abundant clones make up 1% of the sample.

In the case of this clone: Its antigen target is currently unknown. Per-base qualities were not stored, and no clone one base away is much larger.

In Seattle, one collaborating source enrolled patients while the infection was active and tracked those patients longitudinally over the course of disease. Collaborating institutions collected whole blood in K2EDTA tubes following their own protocols. For TCRbeta analysis, collaborators shipped samples as frozen whole blood, isolated PBMCs, or DNA extracted from either of those sample types. Trimming costs V 5 bases and J 0 bases, and their ends lie 11 bases apart. The CDR3 starts with the cysteine, ends with the phenylalanine, and has 14 residues. The sequence is cut down to CDR3 DNA, 42 bases in frame from base 1.

Recombination linked TRBV23-1 to TRBJ2-7, and possibly TRBD2, on 6 matching bases. TRBV23-1 is classed as an ORF, of uncertain function. What was sequenced was peripheral blood. This receptor was obtained from a man in his sixties with COVID-19, enrolled during active disease. Read as DNA, the sequence is TGCGCCAGCAGTGTGTGGGAGGACTCCTACGAGCAGTACTTC. This is translated as CASSVWEDSYEQYF.